This TCR beta chain was observed in a study of T cell repertoires in cytomegalovirus infection. Study in general: Public signatures in TCR beta pointed to CMV infection and matching HLA type.

TCRdb reprocessed the reads with MiXCR, giving one entry per CDR3 protein. The repertoire includes some 68,000 distinct CDR3 sequences, more than 20% of them detected once, and under 85% sits in the top ten. The length of the CDR3 is 15 residues. Per the germline V gene, CDR1 is MGHRA and CDR2 is YSYEKL. V was cut by 1 base and J by 6 bases, with 15 bases left in between. Concerning this clonotype itself: Its antigen is still unknown.

The origin of this receptor is a human donor in good health (CMV status not recorded). Some clones in this sample may be carry-over from other donors' samples. Specimen: PBMCs, sequenced either directly or after in vitro stimulation (not recorded which). The chain couples TRBV4-1 to TRBJ1-1; possible D gene TRBD1, 6 bases. CDR3 DNA: TGCGCCAGCAGCCAAGTGTCTTGGAAGGGGGCTGAAGCTTTCTTT. Encoded protein: CASSQVSWKGAEAFF.